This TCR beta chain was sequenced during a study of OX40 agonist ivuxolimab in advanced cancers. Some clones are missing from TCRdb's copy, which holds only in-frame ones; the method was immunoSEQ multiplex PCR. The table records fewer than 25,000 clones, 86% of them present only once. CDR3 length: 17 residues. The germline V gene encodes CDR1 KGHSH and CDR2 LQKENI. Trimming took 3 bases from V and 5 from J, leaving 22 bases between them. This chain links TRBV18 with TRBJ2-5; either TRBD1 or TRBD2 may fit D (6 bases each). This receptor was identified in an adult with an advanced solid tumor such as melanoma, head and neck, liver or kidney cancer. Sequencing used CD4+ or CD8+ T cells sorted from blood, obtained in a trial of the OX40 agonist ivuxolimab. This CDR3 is CASSPLRRDTSGETQYF. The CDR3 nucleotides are TGTGCCAGCTCACCCCTCCGGCGGGACACCAGCGGGGAGACCCAGTACTTC.